This T cell receptor beta chain was recovered during a study of regulatory T cells in long-lasting Graves disease. This clonotype was found many times. Its specificity is not known. Regarding time point: newly diagnosed GD, antithyroid drugs for less than 3 months. PBMC-extracted RNA yielded the TCR library. Overall study findings and caveats: Accuracy may have suffered from the small sample size.

Building the TCR beta libraries relied on iRepertoire HTBI primers, and CDR3 regions underwent Arm-PCR. TCRdb processed the multiplex PCR reads anew with MiXCR; each CDR3 protein has one entry. The sample records approximately 480,000 distinct CDR3 sequences, 15% to 20% being singletons. Separately, the same data were catalogued under a study of T cells in Graves' hyperthyroidism and ophthalmopathy. That study reports: Diagnoses were established using clinical symptoms, serum thyroxine and TRAb, thyroid ultrasound and orbital computed tomography. Most thyroid clonotypes expanded above 0.001 were also detected in blood.

The input for sequencing was peripheral blood mononuclear cells (PBMCs), taken at new diagnosis, from a patient treated with antithyroid drugs. The sequence derives from a middle-aged man with Graves disease.

The CDR3 protein is CASSLVTGGIGGYTF. The CDR3 DNA follows: TGTGCCAGCAGCTTAGTGACAGGGGGCATAGGGGGCTACACCTTC. This chain joins TRBV27 and TRBJ1-2; 10 bases align to TRBD1. The length of the CDR3 is 15 residues. V gave up 6 bases and J gave up 8 bases; unmatched junction bases: 12. Germline V lookup: CDR1 MNHEY, CDR2 SMNVEV (reference sequence).